The TCR beta chain under discussion was sequenced for a study of T cells in Graves' hyperthyroidism and ophthalmopathy. RNA transcripts gave rise to amplified TCR beta CDR3 regions. The HTBI set primed first-round TCR CDR3 RT-PCR. From the multiplex PCR reads, TCRdb called clonotypes with MiXCR, one entry per CDR3 protein. The sample has about 540,000 distinct CDR3 sequences, around 42% seen once. The CDR3 length is 14 residues. Germline assignment: CDR1 SSHAT and CDR2 FNYEAQ (reference sequence). What was sequenced was peripheral blood or thyroid tissue (not recorded which). The J gene is TRBJ2-5, the V gene TRBV7-7; TRBD2 matches 7 bases. This clonotype was sampled from a woman between 18 and 29 years old with Graves' hyperthyroidism. CDR3 in DNA: TGTGCTAGCCCCATTGAAGCGGGAACGGAGACCCAGTACTTC. This codes for CASPIEAGTETQYF.